This T cell receptor beta chain was obtained from a study of blood T cell repertoires in COVID-19. The repertoire was sequenced with immunoSEQ multiplex PCR; TCRdb's copy has only in-frame clones and lacks some. Among around 200,000 clones listed, roughly 77% were seen once. In Seattle, patients joined the study during active infection and were tracked longitudinally. The V end lost 0 bases, the J end lost 5 bases, and 14 bases lay between the germline ends. The CDR3 is 16 amino acids. Germline-derived CDR1 and CDR2 are SGDLS and YYNGEE. The chain couples TRBV9 to TRBJ2-2; D remains ambiguous. Source material: peripheral blood. The TCR was taken from a woman in her thirties or forties with COVID-19, enrolled during active disease. CDR3 region: CASSVVGGSQTGELFF. DNA of the CDR3: TGTGCCAGCAGCGTAGTCGGCGGTTCTCAAACCGGGGAGCTGTTTTTT.